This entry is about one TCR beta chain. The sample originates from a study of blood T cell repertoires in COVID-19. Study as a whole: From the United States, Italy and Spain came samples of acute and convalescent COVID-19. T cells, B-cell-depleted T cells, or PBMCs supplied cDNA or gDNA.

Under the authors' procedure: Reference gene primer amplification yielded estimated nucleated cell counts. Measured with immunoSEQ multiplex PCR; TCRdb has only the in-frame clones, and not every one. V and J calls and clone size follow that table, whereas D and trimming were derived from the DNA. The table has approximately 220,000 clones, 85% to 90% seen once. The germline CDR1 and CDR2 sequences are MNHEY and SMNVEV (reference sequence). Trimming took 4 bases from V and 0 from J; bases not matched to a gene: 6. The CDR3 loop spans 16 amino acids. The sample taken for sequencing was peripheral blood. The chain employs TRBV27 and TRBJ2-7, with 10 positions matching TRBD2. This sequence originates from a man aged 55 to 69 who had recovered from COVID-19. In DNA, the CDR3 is TGTGCCAGCAGTTGGGCCGGACTAGCGGACTCCTACGAGCAGTACTTC. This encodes CASSWAGLADSYEQYF.